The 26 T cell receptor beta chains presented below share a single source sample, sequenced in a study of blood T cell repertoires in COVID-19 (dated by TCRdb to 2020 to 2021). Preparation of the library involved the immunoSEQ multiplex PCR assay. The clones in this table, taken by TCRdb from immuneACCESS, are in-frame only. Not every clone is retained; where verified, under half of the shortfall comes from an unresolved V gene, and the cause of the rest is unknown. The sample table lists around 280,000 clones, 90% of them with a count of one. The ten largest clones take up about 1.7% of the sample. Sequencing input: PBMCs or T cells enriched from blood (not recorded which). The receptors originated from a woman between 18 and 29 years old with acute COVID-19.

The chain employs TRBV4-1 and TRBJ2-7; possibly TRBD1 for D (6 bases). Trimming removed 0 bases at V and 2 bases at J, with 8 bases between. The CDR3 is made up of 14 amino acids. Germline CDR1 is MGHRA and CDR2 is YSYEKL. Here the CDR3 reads CASSQEQGTYEQYF. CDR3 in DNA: TGCGCCAGCAGCCAAGAACAGGGAACCTACGAGCAGTACTTC.

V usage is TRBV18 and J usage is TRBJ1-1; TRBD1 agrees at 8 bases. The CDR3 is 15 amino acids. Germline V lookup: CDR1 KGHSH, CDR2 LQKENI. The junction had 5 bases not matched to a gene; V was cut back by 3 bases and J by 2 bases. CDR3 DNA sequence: TGTGCCAGCTCACCCGACAGGGGCGCTAACACTGAAGCTTTCTTT. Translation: CASSPDRGANTEAFF.

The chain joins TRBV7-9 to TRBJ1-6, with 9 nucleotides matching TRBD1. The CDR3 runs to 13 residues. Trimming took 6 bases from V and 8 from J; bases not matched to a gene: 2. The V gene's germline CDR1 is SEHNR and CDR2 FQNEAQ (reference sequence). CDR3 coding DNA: TGTGCCAGCAGACAGGGGGCAGATTCACCCCTCCACTTT. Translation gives CASRQGADSPLHF.

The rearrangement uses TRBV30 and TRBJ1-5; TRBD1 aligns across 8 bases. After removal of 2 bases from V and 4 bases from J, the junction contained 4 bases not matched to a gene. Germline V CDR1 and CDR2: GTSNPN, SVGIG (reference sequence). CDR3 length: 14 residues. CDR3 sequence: CAWSLGQGNQPQHF. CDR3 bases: TGTGCCTGGAGTCTAGGACAGGGTAATCAGCCCCAGCATTTT.

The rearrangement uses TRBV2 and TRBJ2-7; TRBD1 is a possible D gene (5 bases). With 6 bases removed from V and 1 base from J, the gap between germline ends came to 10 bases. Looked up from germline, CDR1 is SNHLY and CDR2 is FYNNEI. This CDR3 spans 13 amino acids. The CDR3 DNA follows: TGTGCCAGCAGGCAGACAGCTTCCTACGAGCAGTACTTC. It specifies CASRQTASYEQYF.

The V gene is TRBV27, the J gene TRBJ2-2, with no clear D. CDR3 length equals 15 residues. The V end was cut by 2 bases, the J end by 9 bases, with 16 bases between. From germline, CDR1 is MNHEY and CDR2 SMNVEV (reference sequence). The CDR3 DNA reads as TGTGCCAGCAGTTTACGAACTTCTGGAGTTCGGGAGCTGTTTTTT. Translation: CASSLRTSGVRELFF.

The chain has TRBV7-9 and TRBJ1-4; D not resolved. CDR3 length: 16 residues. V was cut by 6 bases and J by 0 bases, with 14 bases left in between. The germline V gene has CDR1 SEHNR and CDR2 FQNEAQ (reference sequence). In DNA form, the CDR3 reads TGTGCCAGCAGTACTAAAGCATTTGCAACTAATGAAAAACTGTTTTTT. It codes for CASSTKAFATNEKLFF.

This CDR3 reads CASSQDRPRGNQPQHF. Here the CDR3 DNA reads TGTGCCAGCAGCCAAGATCGACCCAGGGGCAATCAGCCCCAGCATTTT. This sequence joins TRBV4-2 and TRBJ1-5; D might be TRBD1 (5 bases). Germline V gene data show CDR1 as LGHNA and CDR2 as YNFKEQ. This CDR3 has 16 residues. V was pared by 0 bases and J by 2 bases, with 11 bases between.

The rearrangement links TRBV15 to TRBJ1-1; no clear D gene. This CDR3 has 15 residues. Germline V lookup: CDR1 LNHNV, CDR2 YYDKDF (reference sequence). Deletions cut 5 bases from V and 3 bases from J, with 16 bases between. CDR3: CATSRLPNSDTEAFF. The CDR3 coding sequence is TGTGCCACCAGCCGACTGCCGAATTCGGACACTGAAGCTTTCTTT.

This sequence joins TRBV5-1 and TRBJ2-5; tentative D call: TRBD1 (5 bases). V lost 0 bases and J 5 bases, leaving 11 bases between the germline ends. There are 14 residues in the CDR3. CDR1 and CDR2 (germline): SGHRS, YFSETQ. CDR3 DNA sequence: TGCGCCAGCAGCTTGGCTTCAGGGTGGGAGACCCAGTACTTC. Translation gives CASSLASGWETQYF. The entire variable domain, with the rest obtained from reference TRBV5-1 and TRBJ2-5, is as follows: KAGVTQTPRYLIKTRGQQVTLSCSPISGHRSVSWYQQTPGQGLQFLFEYFSETQRNKGNFPGRFSGRQFSNSRSEMNVSTLELGDSALYLCASSLASGWETQYFGPGTRLLVL.

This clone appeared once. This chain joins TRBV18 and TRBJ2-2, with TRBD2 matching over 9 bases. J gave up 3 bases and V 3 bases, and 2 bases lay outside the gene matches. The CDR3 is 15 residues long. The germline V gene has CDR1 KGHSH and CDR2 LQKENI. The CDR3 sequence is CASSPGLADTGELFF. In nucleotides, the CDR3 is TGTGCCAGCTCACCGGGACTAGCCGACACCGGGGAGCTGTTTTTT.

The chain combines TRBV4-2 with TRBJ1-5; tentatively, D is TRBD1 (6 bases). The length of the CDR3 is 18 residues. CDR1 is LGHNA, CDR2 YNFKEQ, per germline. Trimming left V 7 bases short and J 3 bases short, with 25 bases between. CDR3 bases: TGTGCCAGCACAGCCGAGCCTATATTCAACAGGGCCAATCAGCCCCAGCATTTT. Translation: CASTAEPIFNRANQPQHF.

DNA for the CDR3: TGTGCCAGCAGGCTTGTGGGACATGACCCGCATGAGCAGTTCTTC. Translation: CASRLVGHDPHEQFF. J is TRBJ2-1 and V is TRBV7-9, with D maybe TRBD1 (6 bases). Germline V gene lookup returns CDR1 SEHNR and CDR2 FQNEAQ (reference sequence). This CDR3 has 15 amino acids. V gave up 6 bases and J gave up 8 bases, with 20 bases separating them.

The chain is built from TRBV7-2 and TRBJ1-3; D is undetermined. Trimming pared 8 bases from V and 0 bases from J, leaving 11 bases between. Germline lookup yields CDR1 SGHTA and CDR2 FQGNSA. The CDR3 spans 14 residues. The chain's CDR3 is CASSPVNSGNTIYF. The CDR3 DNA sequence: TGTGCCAGCTCTCCGGTTAACTCTGGAAACACCATATATTTT.

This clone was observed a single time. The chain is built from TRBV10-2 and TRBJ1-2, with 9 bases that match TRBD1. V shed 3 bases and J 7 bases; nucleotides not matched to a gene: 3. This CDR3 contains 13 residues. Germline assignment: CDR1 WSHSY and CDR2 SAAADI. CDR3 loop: CASSDLDRGGYTF. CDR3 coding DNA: TGCGCCAGCAGTGATTTGGACAGGGGTGGCTACACCTTC.

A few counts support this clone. The CDR3 nucleotides are TGTGCCAGCAGTGAAGTGGCAGATTTTGGAAACACCATATATTTT. It translates to CASSEVADFGNTIYF. This chain connects TRBV6-1 to TRBJ1-3, with unresolved D. Germline V gives CDR1 MNHNS, CDR2 SASEGT. CDR3 length: 15 amino acids. V lost 1 base, J lost 3 bases, and 10 bases lay in between.

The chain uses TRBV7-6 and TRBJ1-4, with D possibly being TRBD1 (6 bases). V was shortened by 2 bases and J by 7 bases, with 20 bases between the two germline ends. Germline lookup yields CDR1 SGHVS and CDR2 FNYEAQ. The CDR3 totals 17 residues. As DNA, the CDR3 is TGTGCCAGCAGCTTACAGGGGCGAGAGGGGTCCGGTGAAAAACTGTTTTTT. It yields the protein CASSLQGREGSGEKLFF.

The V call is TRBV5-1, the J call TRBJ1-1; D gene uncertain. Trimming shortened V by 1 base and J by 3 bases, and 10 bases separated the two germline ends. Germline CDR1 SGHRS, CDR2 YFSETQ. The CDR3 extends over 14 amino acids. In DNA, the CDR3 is TGCGCCAGCAGCTTGACCGGGAGGGACACTGAAGCTTTCTTT. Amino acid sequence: CASSLTGRDTEAFF.

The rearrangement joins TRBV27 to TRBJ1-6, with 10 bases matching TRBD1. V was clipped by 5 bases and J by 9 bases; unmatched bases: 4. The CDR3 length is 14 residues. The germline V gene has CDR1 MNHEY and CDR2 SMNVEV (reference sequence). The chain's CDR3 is CASSMDRGSSPLHF. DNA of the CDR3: TGTGCCAGCAGTATGGACAGGGGGAGTTCACCCCTCCACTTT.

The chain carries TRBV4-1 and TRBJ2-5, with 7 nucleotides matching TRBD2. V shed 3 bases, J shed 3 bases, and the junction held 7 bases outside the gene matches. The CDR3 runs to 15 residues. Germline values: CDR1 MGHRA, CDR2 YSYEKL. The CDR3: CASSQSGLGEETQYF. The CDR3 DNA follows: TGCGCCAGCAGCCAGTCCGGACTAGGGGAAGAGACCCAGTACTTC.

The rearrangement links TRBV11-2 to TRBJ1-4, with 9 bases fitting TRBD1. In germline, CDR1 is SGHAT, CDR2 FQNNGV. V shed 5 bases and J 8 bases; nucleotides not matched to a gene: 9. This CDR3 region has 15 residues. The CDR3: CASSRTGGFSEKLFF. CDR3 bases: TGTGCCAGCAGCCGTACAGGGGGCTTTTCAGAAAAACTGTTTTTT.

CDR3 coding DNA: TGCGCCAGCAGTGCTTCGGGAGTTCCCCCAGATACGCAGTATTTT. This codes for CASSASGVPPDTQYF. The chain couples TRBV10-2 to TRBJ2-3; D is possibly TRBD2 (6 bases). The germline V and J ends were trimmed by 4 bases and 4 bases, with 15 bases remaining between them. Germline values: CDR1 WSHSY, CDR2 SAAADI. The CDR3 has 15 amino acids.

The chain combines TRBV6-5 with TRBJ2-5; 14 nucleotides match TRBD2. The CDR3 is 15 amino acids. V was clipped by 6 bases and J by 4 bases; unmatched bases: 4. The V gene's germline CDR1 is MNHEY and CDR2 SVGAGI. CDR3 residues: CASSRTSGRLETQYF. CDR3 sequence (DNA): TGTGCCAGCAGCCGGACTAGCGGGAGGTTAGAGACCCAGTACTTC.

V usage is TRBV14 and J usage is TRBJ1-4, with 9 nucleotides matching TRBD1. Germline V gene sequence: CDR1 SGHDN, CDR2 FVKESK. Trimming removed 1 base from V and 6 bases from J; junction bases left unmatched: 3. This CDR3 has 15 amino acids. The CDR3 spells CASSQVTGGYEKLFF. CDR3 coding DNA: TGTGCCAGCAGCCAAGTGACAGGGGGATATGAAAAACTGTTTTTT. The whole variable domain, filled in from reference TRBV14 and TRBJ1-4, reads EAGVTQFPSHSVIEKGQTVTLRCDPISGHDNLYWYRRVMGKEIKFLLHFVKESKQDESGMPNNRFLAERTGGTYSTLKVQPAELEDSGVYFCASSQVTGGYEKLFFGSGTQLSVL.

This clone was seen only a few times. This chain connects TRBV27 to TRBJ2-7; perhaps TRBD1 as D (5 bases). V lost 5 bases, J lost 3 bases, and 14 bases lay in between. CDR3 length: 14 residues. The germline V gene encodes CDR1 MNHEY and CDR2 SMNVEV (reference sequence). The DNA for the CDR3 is TGTGCCAGCAGTCCTACAGGAGCTGTCTACGAGCAGTACTTC. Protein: CASSPTGAVYEQYF.

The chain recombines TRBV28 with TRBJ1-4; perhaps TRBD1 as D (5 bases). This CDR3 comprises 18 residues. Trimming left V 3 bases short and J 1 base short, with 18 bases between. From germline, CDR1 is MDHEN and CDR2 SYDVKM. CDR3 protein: CASSLGWQHGGTNEKLFF. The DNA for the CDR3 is TGTGCCAGCAGTTTGGGATGGCAGCACGGGGGAACTAATGAAAAACTGTTTTTT.